Below are 27 T cell receptor beta chains sequenced from a single sample in a study of blood T cell repertoires in COVID-19. Measured with immunoSEQ multiplex PCR; TCRdb has only the in-frame clones, and not every one. This table holds roughly 200,000 clones, about 80% found once. What was sequenced was peripheral blood. Receptors originate from an elderly woman with COVID-19, enrolled during active disease.

This chain connects TRBV6-5 to TRBJ2-7; no clear D gene. The V and J ends lost 6 bases and 4 bases respectively, with 10 bases between them. There are 12 residues in the CDR3. The V gene's germline CDR1 is MNHEY and CDR2 SVGAGI. Here the CDR3 reads CASRGADYEQYF. The CDR3, as DNA: TGTGCCAGCAGGGGCGCTGATTACGAGCAGTACTTC.

This chain links TRBV28 with TRBJ1-5; D remains ambiguous. The CDR3 extends over 15 amino acids. The germline V gene encodes CDR1 MDHEN and CDR2 SYDVKM. V was pared by 6 bases and J by 2 bases, with 14 bases between. CDR3 DNA: TGTGCCAGCAGCCGGTGGGCGAATGGCAATCAGCCCCAGCATTTT. The encoded protein is CASSRWANGNQPQHF.

The chain combines TRBV4-2 with TRBJ1-2; possibly TRBD1 for D (5 bases). The CDR3 has 14 residues. Per the germline V gene, CDR1 is LGHNA and CDR2 is YNFKEQ. The V end lost 4 bases, the J end lost 4 bases, and 13 bases lay between the germline ends. CDR3 nucleotide sequence: TGTGCCAGCAGCCTGGGAGGGCAGGGCTATGGCTACACCTTC. Its protein product is CASSLGGQGYGYTF.

The gene calls are TRBV3-1 (or the pseudogene TRBV3-2) and TRBJ1-1, with D perhaps TRBD1 (5 bases). CDR1 is LGHDT, CDR2 YNNKEL, per germline (reference sequence). The CDR3 contains 14 residues. V lost 4 bases and J lost 1, with 10 bases in between. CDR3 in DNA: TGTGCCAGCAGCCCAACAGGAAAGAACACTGAAGCTTTCTTT. It yields the protein CASSPTGKNTEAFF.

V gene TRBV7-9 combines with J gene TRBJ1-2; D not resolved. The CDR3 spans 15 residues. Trimming stripped 7 bases from V and 4 bases from J, with 19 bases between. The germline V gene has CDR1 SEHNR and CDR2 FQNEAQ (reference sequence). The CDR3 loop reads CASIQTGVPIYGYTF. The CDR3 nucleotides read TGTGCCAGCATCCAGACTGGAGTACCCATCTATGGCTACACCTTC.

The sample holds one count of this clone. The CDR3 protein is CASSPGLATKNIQYF. CDR3 coding DNA: TGTGCCAGCAGTCCGGGACTAGCGACAAAAAACATTCAGTACTTC. V gene TRBV6-5 combines with J gene TRBJ2-4; 10 bases map to TRBD2. Germline CDR1 MNHEY, CDR2 SVGAGI. The CDR3 length is 15 residues. V shed 5 bases and J 4 bases; nucleotides not matched to a gene: 5.

This clone was seen once. The chain couples TRBV19 to TRBJ2-3; D is uncertain. The CDR3 runs 12 residues. Trimming took off 4 bases at V and 2 bases at J, with 4 bases between the two ends. Germline V gives CDR1 LNHDA, CDR2 SQIVND (reference sequence). This chain's CDR3 is CASSRATDTQYF. CDR3 sequence (DNA): TGTGCCAGTAGTAGAGCCACAGATACGCAGTATTTT.

The chain couples TRBV3-1 (or the pseudogene TRBV3-2) to TRBJ2-7; 9 bases align to TRBD1. This CDR3 has 14 amino acids. The V segment lost 8 bases and the J segment 5 bases; nucleotides outside the gene matches: 10. Germline V gene sequence: CDR1 LGHDT, CDR2 YNNKEL (reference sequence). CDR3 loop: CASGEQGALNEQYF. DNA of the CDR3: TGTGCCAGCGGGGAACAGGGGGCATTGAACGAGCAGTACTTC.

This chain links TRBV5-6 with TRBJ1-5, with D unclear. This CDR3 has 13 amino acids. Germline loops: CDR1 SGHDT, CDR2 YYEEEE. V was shortened by 3 bases and J by 3 bases, with 7 bases between the two germline ends. CDR3 in amino acids: CASSWADNQPQHF. In nucleotides, the CDR3 is TGTGCCAGCAGCTGGGCAGACAATCAGCCCCAGCATTTT. Drawing the rest from reference TRBV5-6 and TRBJ1-5, the complete variable domain is DAGVTQSPTHLIKTRGQQVTLRCSPKSGHDTVSWYQQALGQGPQFIFQYYEEEERQRGNFPDRFSGHQFPNYSSELNVNALLLGDSALYLCASSWADNQPQHFGDGTRLSIL.

The chain links TRBV5-4 to TRBJ1-2, with 8 bases identical to TRBD1. Germline values: CDR1 SGHNT, CDR2 YYREEE (reference sequence). CDR3 length equals 13 residues. V lost 4 bases and J lost 10; bases outside the gene matches: 9. The CDR3 sequence is CASSRKQGEAYTF. In nucleotides, the CDR3 is TGTGCCAGCAGCCGCAAACAGGGGGAGGCCTACACCTTC.

This sequence joins TRBV5-8 and TRBJ2-7; TRBD1 might be the D (6 bases). This CDR3 spans 13 amino acids. Germline CDR1 is SGHTS and CDR2 is YDEGEE. Trimming removed 4 bases at V and 0 bases at J, with 8 bases between. For the CDR3, the DNA is TGTGCCAGCAGCCGGGACATCTCCTACGAGCAGTACTTC. Residues: CASSRDISYEQYF.

The CDR3 here is CASRPLTGGTYGYTF. The CDR3 nucleotides are TGTGCCAGCAGACCACTTACAGGGGGAACCTATGGCTACACCTTC. This chain connects TRBV2 to TRBJ1-2; 8 nucleotides line up with TRBD1. CDR3 size: 15 residues. The trim removed 6 bases at V and 4 bases at J, leaving 10 bases unmatched. CDR1 SNHLY and CDR2 FYNNEI come from the germline V gene.

The chain couples TRBV5-5 to TRBJ1-4, with TRBD1 as a possible D gene (5 bases). The CDR3 has 15 residues. Germline CDR1 and CDR2: SGHKS and YYEKEE (reference sequence). V was clipped by 4 bases and J by 8 bases, with 18 bases between them. CDR3 sequence: CASSGGSRSWEKLFF. For the CDR3, the DNA is TGTGCCAGCAGCGGGGGGTCTCGGAGTTGGGAAAAACTGTTTTTT.

The chain has TRBV7-3 and TRBJ1-1, with D perhaps TRBD1 (6 bases). This CDR3 comprises 13 residues. The germline gives CDR1 SGHTA, CDR2 FQGTGA. Trimming took 5 bases from V and 6 from J, leaving 13 bases between them. The CDR3 coding sequence is TGTGCCAGCAGCCCTACAGGGAGCGCTGAAGCTTTCTTT. Translation gives CASSPTGSAEAFF.

The genes are TRBV2 and TRBJ1-2, with TRBD1 matching over 9 bases. CDR1 and CDR2 (germline): SNHLY, FYNNEI. This CDR3 region has 13 residues. V lost 4 bases and J lost 5; bases outside the gene matches: 2. CDR3 coding DNA: TGTGCCAGCAGTGGGACAGGGGTGTATGGCTACACCTTC. Protein sequence: CASSGTGVYGYTF.

J is TRBJ1-5 and V is TRBV7-9; D is perhaps TRBD1 (5 bases). V lost 1 base to trimming and J lost 11 bases, with 18 bases between them. The germline CDR1 and CDR2 sequences are SEHNR and FQNEAQ (reference sequence). The CDR3 contains 15 residues. The CDR3, as DNA: TGTGCCAGCAGCTTAGTGACAGCCTCTTTTGGGTCCCAGCATTTT. This encodes CASSLVTASFGSQHF. Supplemented by reference TRBV7-9 and TRBJ1-5, the full variable domain reads DTGVSQNPRHKITKRGQNVTFRCDPISEHNRLYWYRQTLGQGPEFLTYFQNEAQLEKSRLLSDRFSAERPKGSFSTLEIQRTEQGDSAMYLCASSLVTASFGSQHFGDGTRLSIL.

The chain joins TRBV18 to TRBJ2-7; 10 bases map to TRBD2. V was clipped by 3 bases and J by 2 bases; unmatched bases: 4. This CDR3 is 15 amino acids long. Germline loops: CDR1 KGHSH, CDR2 LQKENI. CDR3 sequence (DNA): TGTGCCAGCTCACCCGGACTAGCGGTAACCTACGAGCAGTACTTC. Its protein product is CASSPGLAVTYEQYF.

V and J are TRBV23-1 and TRBJ1-3; the D is unclear. TRBV23-1 is identified as an open reading frame with a role that is uncertain. The CDR3 length is 14 residues. Trimming removed 3 bases at V and 4 bases at J, with 10 bases between. In nucleotides, the CDR3 is TGCGCCAGCAGTCAGCCACGCCGGGGAAACACCATATATTTT. Translation gives CASSQPRRGNTIYF.

The chain couples TRBV3-1 (or the pseudogene TRBV3-2) to TRBJ1-3; 9 positions match TRBD1. The V and J ends lost 5 bases and 2 bases, in that order; junction bases with no gene match: 7. The CDR3 loop spans 16 amino acids. CDR1 and CDR2 from the germline V gene are LGHDT and YNNKEL (reference sequence). CDR3 residues: CASSTLGTGPGNTIYF. The DNA of the CDR3 is TGTGCCAGCAGCACTCTCGGGACAGGGCCTGGAAACACCATATATTTT.

The chain links TRBV18 to TRBJ2-5; D is uncertain. V lost 5 bases, J lost 5 bases, and 12 bases lay in between. The CDR3 runs 13 residues. Germline values: CDR1 KGHSH, CDR2 LQKENI. CDR3 sequence: CASSRSGTETQYF. The DNA for the CDR3 is TGTGCCAGCTCAAGGAGTGGTACGGAGACCCAGTACTTC. The variable domain in full, completed from reference TRBV18 and TRBJ2-5, reads NAGVMQNPRHLVRRRGQEARLRCSPMKGHSHVYWYRQLPEEGLKFMVYLQKENIIDESGMPKERFSAEFPKEGPSILRIQQVVRGDSAAYFCASSRSGTETQYFGPGTRLLVL.

V gene TRBV4-1 combines with J gene TRBJ2-7; 11 bases match TRBD1. The CDR3 runs to 15 residues. The trim removed 4 bases at V and 3 bases at J, leaving 5 bases unmatched. In germline, CDR1 is MGHRA, CDR2 YSYEKL. Written as DNA, the CDR3 is TGCGCCAGCAGCCTGGGGACAGGGGGGAACTACGAGCAGTACTTC. This sequence encodes CASSLGTGGNYEQYF.

The chain couples TRBV6-6 to TRBJ1-5; D gene unclear. This CDR3 region has 15 residues. With 6 bases removed from V and 5 bases from J, the gap between germline ends came to 17 bases. In germline, CDR1 is MNHNY, CDR2 SVGAGI (reference sequence). CDR3 in amino acids: CASSSKEGPHQPQHF. CDR3 DNA: TGTGCCAGCAGCTCAAAAGAGGGCCCACATCAGCCCCAGCATTTT.

This clone has more than one count but fewer than ten. The chain recombines TRBV6-6 with TRBJ1-5; no clear D gene. CDR3 length: 16 residues. V lost 5 bases, J lost 7 bases, and 21 bases lay in between. Per the germline V gene, CDR1 is MNHNY and CDR2 is SVGAGI (reference sequence). CDR3 in amino acids: CASSTSPGRSGQPQHF. The CDR3 DNA reads as TGTGCCAGCAGTACCAGCCCCGGCCGGAGCGGACAGCCCCAGCATTTT.

The CDR3 here is CASSLTSGGPQETQYF. CDR3 in DNA: TGCGCCAGCAGCTTGACTAGCGGGGGGCCCCAAGAGACCCAGTACTTC. V usage is TRBV5-1 and J usage is TRBJ2-5; TRBD2 matches at 12 bases. The germline gives CDR1 SGHRS, CDR2 YFSETQ. V gave up 1 base and J gave up 1 base; unmatched junction bases: 2. The length of the CDR3 is 16 residues.

This chain uses TRBV5-1 with TRBJ2-5; 8 nucleotides agree with TRBD2. The CDR3 contains 14 residues. Germline V CDR1 and CDR2: SGHRS, YFSETQ. The V and J ends lost 4 bases and 4 bases, in that order; junction bases with no gene match: 6. CDR3 loop: CASSGAGVRETQYF. The DNA for the CDR3 is TGCGCCAGCAGCGGAGCGGGAGTTCGAGAGACCCAGTACTTC.

The chain carries TRBV5-1 and TRBJ2-3; 8 bases are a match to TRBD2. The length of the CDR3 is 16 residues. The V gene end was trimmed by 0 bases and the J gene end by 0 bases; junction bases not matched to a gene: 3. Germline CDR1 SGHRS, CDR2 YFSETQ. CDR3 protein: CASSLGLAGSTDTQYF. The CDR3 DNA is TGCGCCAGCAGCTTGGGGTTAGCGGGGAGCACAGATACGCAGTATTTT.

The rearrangement joins TRBV7-9 to TRBJ2-5; D not certain. Germline V gene lookup returns CDR1 SEHNR and CDR2 FQNEAQ (reference sequence). V was clipped by 2 bases and J by 2 bases, with 9 bases between them. This CDR3 spans 14 amino acids. CDR3 DNA sequence: TGTGCCAGCAGCTTATGGCCCAGACAAGAGACCCAGTACTTC. Amino acid sequence: CASSLWPRQETQYF. Full variable domain (remainder filled in from reference TRBV7-9 and TRBJ2-5): DTGVSQNPRHKITKRGQNVTFRCDPISEHNRLYWYRQTLGQGPEFLTYFQNEAQLEKSRLLSDRFSAERPKGSFSTLEIQRTEQGDSAMYLCASSLWPRQETQYFGPGTRLLVL.